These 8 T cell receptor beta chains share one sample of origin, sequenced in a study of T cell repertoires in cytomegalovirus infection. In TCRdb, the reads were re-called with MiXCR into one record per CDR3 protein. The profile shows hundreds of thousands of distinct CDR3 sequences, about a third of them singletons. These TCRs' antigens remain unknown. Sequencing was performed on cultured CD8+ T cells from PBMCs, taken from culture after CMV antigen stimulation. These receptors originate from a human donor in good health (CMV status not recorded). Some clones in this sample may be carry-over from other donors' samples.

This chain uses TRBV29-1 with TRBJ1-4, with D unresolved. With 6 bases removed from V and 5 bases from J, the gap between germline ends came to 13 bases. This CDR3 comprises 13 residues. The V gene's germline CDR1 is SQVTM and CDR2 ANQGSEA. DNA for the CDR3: TGCAGCGTCTCCACGGTGGAAAATGAAAAACTGTTTTTT. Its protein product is CSVSTVENEKLFF.

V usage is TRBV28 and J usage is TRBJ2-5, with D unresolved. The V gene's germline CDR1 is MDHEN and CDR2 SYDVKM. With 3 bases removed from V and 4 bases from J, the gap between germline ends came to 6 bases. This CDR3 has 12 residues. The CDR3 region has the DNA TGTGCCAGCAGTTTGTATCCAGAGACCCAGTACTTC. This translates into CASSLYPETQYF.

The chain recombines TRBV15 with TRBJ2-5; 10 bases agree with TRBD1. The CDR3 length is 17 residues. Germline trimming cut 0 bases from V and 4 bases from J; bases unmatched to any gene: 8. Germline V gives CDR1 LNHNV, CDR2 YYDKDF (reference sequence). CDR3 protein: CATSRDLGTGATETQYF. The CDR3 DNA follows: TGTGCCACCAGCAGAGATCTGGGGACAGGGGCGACAGAGACCCAGTACTTC. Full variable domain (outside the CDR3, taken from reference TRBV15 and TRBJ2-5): DAMVIQNPRYQVTQFGKPVTLSCSQTLNHNVMYWYQQKSSQAPKLLFHYYDKDFNNEADTPDNFQSRRPNTSFCFLDIRSPGLGDTAMYLCATSRDLGTGATETQYFGPGTRLLVL.

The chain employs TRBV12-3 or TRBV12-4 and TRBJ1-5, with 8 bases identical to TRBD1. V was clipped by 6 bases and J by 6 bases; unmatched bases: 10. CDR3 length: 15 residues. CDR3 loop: CASRMTGERGQPQHF. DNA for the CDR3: TGTGCCAGCAGGATGACAGGGGAGCGCGGTCAGCCCCAGCATTTT.

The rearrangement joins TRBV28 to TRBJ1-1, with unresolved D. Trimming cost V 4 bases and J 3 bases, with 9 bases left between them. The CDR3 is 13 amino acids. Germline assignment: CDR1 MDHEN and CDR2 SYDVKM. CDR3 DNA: TGTGCCAGCAGTTGTCTTAGCTACACTGAAGCTTTCTTT. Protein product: CASSCLSYTEAFF.

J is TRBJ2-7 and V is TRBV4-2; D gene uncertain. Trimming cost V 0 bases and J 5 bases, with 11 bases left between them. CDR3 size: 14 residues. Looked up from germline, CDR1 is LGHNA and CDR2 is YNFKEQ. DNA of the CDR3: TGTGCCAGCAGCCAAGAGCTTTTTCGGCACGAGCAGTACTTC. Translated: CASSQELFRHEQYF.

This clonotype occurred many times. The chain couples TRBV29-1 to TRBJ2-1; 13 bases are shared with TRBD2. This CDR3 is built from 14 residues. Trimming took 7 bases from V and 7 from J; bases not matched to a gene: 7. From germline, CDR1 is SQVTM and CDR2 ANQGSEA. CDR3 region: CSALLAGGENEQFF. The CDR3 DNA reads TGCAGCGCCTTACTAGCGGGGGGGGAAAATGAGCAGTTCTTC.

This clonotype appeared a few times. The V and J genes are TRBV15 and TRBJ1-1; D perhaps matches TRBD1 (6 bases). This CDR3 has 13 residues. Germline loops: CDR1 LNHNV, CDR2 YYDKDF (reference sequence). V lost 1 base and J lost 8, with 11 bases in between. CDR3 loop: CATSRGVTGEAFF. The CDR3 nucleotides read TGTGCCACCAGCAGAGGGGTCACAGGGGAAGCTTTCTTT.